Below are 29 T cell receptor beta chains sequenced from a single sample in a study of blood T cell repertoires in COVID-19. Using immunoSEQ multiplex PCR, the repertoire was profiled, and TCRdb retains in-frame clones only, with some absent. The profile shows 100,000 to 150,000 clones, about 70% of them singletons. Sequencing used peripheral blood. The source of these receptors is a man between 60 and 75 years old with acute or convalescent COVID-19.

The chain joins TRBV24-1 to TRBJ2-1; no definite D call. The CDR3 has 11 amino acids. Germline assignment: CDR1 KGHDR and CDR2 SFDVKD. V lost 4 bases, J lost 6 bases, and 3 bases lay in between. CDR3 protein: CATSDGNEQFF. In nucleotides, the CDR3 is TGTGCCACCAGTGACGGCAATGAGCAGTTCTTC.

The rearrangement joins TRBV30 to TRBJ1-1, with TRBD1 matching over 7 bases. CDR1 is GTSNPN and CDR2 is SVGIG in the germline V gene (reference sequence). V gave up 0 bases and J gave up 7 bases; unmatched junction bases: 11. This CDR3 contains 15 residues. The CDR3: CAWSVGDRARGEAFF. CDR3 nucleotides: TGTGCCTGGAGTGTGGGAGACAGGGCGAGAGGTGAAGCTTTCTTT.

By proportion, this clone is medium-sized. J is TRBJ2-2 and V is TRBV27; tentative D call: TRBD1 (5 bases). Trimming pared 1 base from V and 3 bases from J, leaving 9 bases between. In germline, CDR1 is MNHEY, CDR2 SMNVEV (reference sequence). CDR3 length: 15 residues. CDR3 residues: CASSLFVGHTGELFF. CDR3 DNA sequence: TGTGCCAGCAGTTTATTTGTGGGGCACACCGGGGAGCTGTTTTTT.

This chain links TRBV6-6 with TRBJ2-2, with a weak D call TRBD1 (6 bases). The length of the CDR3 is 16 residues. CDR1 is MNHNY, CDR2 SVGAGI, per germline (reference sequence). Trimming removed 0 bases from V and 6 bases from J, with 14 bases in between. CDR3 nucleotides: TGTGCCAGCAGTTACTCGACAAGCGCAGGGGCCGGGGAGCTGTTTTTT. Translated, it gives CASSYSTSAGAGELFF.

The rearrangement joins TRBV6-1 to TRBJ1-3, with D possibly matching TRBD1 (5 bases). The CDR3 is made up of 16 amino acids. In germline, CDR1 is MNHNS, CDR2 SASEGT. Trimming removed 4 bases at V and 0 bases at J, with 13 bases between. CDR3 in DNA: TGTGCCAGCAGTGTCCGTGGGGCGAGCTCTGGAAACACCATATATTTT. Residues: CASSVRGASSGNTIYF.

This chain uses TRBV7-3 with TRBJ1-5; no reliable D call. The CDR3 has 13 amino acids. Trimming took 2 bases from V and 3 from J, leaving 5 bases between them. Germline CDR1 and CDR2: SGHTA and FQGTGA. CDR3 loop: CASSLGPNQPQHF. The CDR3 bases are TGTGCCAGCAGCTTAGGCCCCAATCAGCCCCAGCATTTT.

The chain combines TRBV13 with TRBJ2-7; D gene uncertain. The CDR3 is 14 amino acids. V lost 5 bases and J lost 5, with 16 bases in between. In germline, CDR1 is PRHDT, CDR2 FYEKMQ (reference sequence). The CDR3 DNA sequence: TGTGCCAGCAGCGGTGGGCAGGCTCTCGACGAGCAGTACTTC. Residues: CASSGGQALDEQYF.

This clone has more than one count but fewer than ten. The sample contains more than one DNA sequence encoding this CDR3. The V call is TRBV7-9, the J call TRBJ1-2; a possible D gene is TRBD1 (6 bases). CDR1 is SEHNR, CDR2 FQNEAQ, per germline (reference sequence). This CDR3 has 13 residues. V lost 5 bases and J lost 2, with 9 bases in between. CDR3 sequence: CASSPGQNYGYTF. In nucleotides, the CDR3 is TGTGCCAGCAGCCCAGGACAGAACTATGGCTACACCTTC.

This clone came up once. The V call is TRBV5-1, the J call TRBJ2-7; TRBD1 matches 7 bases. Trimming at V came to 7 bases and at J to 2 bases, leaving 6 bases not matched to a gene. Per the germline V gene, CDR1 is SGHRS and CDR2 is YFSETQ. The CDR3 is 13 amino acids. CDR3 sequence reads: CASGKGAPYEQYF. CDR3 nucleotides: TGCGCCAGCGGTAAGGGGGCACCCTACGAGCAGTACTTC.

This sequence joins TRBV5-1 and TRBJ1-1; tentative D call: TRBD1 (6 bases). Between the trimmed V and J ends, which lost 0 bases and 4 bases, there was a span of 10 bases. From germline, CDR1 is SGHRS and CDR2 YFSETQ. CDR3 length: 14 residues. DNA for the CDR3: TGCGCCAGCAGCTTGGAGGGGGACGGCACTGAAGCTTTCTTT. Translation gives CASSLEGDGTEAFF. The full variable domain, with the rest looked up from reference TRBV5-1 and TRBJ1-1, is KAGVTQTPRYLIKTRGQQVTLSCSPISGHRSVSWYQQTPGQGLQFLFEYFSETQRNKGNFPGRFSGRQFSNSRSEMNVSTLELGDSALYLCASSLEGDGTEAFFGQGTRLTVV.

The chain combines TRBV4-1 with TRBJ1-1; 7 nucleotides align to TRBD1. The V gene end was trimmed by 3 bases and the J gene end by 0 bases; junction bases not matched to a gene: 7. Germline values: CDR1 MGHRA, CDR2 YSYEKL. The CDR3 has 16 amino acids. The CDR3 is CASSQTHRGLNTEAFF. As DNA, the CDR3 is TGCGCCAGCAGCCAGACACATAGGGGGCTGAACACTGAAGCTTTCTTT.

The chain couples TRBV7-6 to TRBJ2-1, with a possible D match to TRBD1 (5 bases). Trimming stripped 1 base from V and 0 bases from J, with 19 bases between. The germline gives CDR1 SGHVS, CDR2 FNYEAQ. The CDR3 runs to 19 residues. The CDR3 bases are TGTGCCAGCAGCTTAGGCTTAGGACAATCGGTTAGCTCCTACAATGAGCAGTTCTTC. As protein: CASSLGLGQSVSSYNEQFF.

The chain combines TRBV18 with TRBJ1-5, with D possibly TRBD1 on 5 matching bases. The germline gives CDR1 KGHSH, CDR2 LQKENI. This CDR3 has 13 amino acids. V lost 6 bases, J lost 5 bases, and 11 bases lay in between. The chain's CDR3 is CASSPMTDQPQHF. The CDR3 nucleotides are TGTGCCAGCTCCCCCATGACAGATCAGCCCCAGCATTTT.

The chain combines TRBV14 with TRBJ1-6; maybe TRBD1 (5 bases). V was shortened by 3 bases and J by 8 bases, with 11 bases between the two germline ends. The CDR3 length is 14 residues. CDR1 is SGHDN, CDR2 FVKESK, per germline. Written as DNA, the CDR3 is TGTGCCAGCAGCCAGGAGGGGAGTCATTCACCCCTCCACTTT. Protein sequence: CASSQEGSHSPLHF.

The chain links TRBV5-1 to TRBJ1-1, with D tentatively TRBD1 (6 bases). Germline assignment: CDR1 SGHRS and CDR2 YFSETQ. The V end lost 0 bases, the J end lost 7 bases, and 13 bases lay between the germline ends. The CDR3 is made up of 14 amino acids. The CDR3 coding sequence is TGCGCCAGCAGCTTGGGACAGGTCGGAAATGAAGCTTTCTTT. Its translation: CASSLGQVGNEAFF. The full variable domain, rest sourced from reference TRBV5-1 and TRBJ1-1, is KAGVTQTPRYLIKTRGQQVTLSCSPISGHRSVSWYQQTPGQGLQFLFEYFSETQRNKGNFPGRFSGRQFSNSRSEMNVSTLELGDSALYLCASSLGQVGNEAFFGQGTRLTVV.

V and J are TRBV12-3 or TRBV12-4 and TRBJ1-5; 8 bases line up with TRBD1. J was trimmed by 5 bases and V by 5 bases; bases with no gene match: 2. The CDR3 has 13 amino acids. CDR3 DNA sequence: TGTGCCAGCAGTCTCAGGGGGCATCAGCCCCAGCATTTT. Amino acids: CASSLRGHQPQHF.

CDR3 sequence: CSVGPVNRSLATNEKLFF. In DNA, the CDR3 is TGCAGCGTTGGACCCGTGAACAGGAGTTTAGCAACTAATGAAAAACTGTTTTTT. The rearrangement links TRBV29-1 to TRBJ1-4; maybe TRBD1 (5 bases). The CDR3 sequence is 18 residues long. Germline V gene data show CDR1 as SQVTM and CDR2 as ANQGSEA. Trimming left V 4 bases short and J 0 bases short, with 21 bases between.

The chain joins TRBV2 to TRBJ1-2, with D maybe TRBD1 (6 bases). The CDR3 is 15 amino acids. Trimming took 7 bases from V and 0 from J, leaving 15 bases between them. The germline gives CDR1 SNHLY, CDR2 FYNNEI. The CDR3 DNA sequence: TGTGCCAGCACGGCCCAGGGGATAGCTAACTATGGCTACACCTTC. It codes for CASTAQGIANYGYTF.

The CDR3 DNA is TGTGCCAGCAGCCGACAGGGAGGCTACGAGCAGTACTTC. The encoded protein is CASSRQGGYEQYF. The chain couples TRBV2 to TRBJ2-7; possible D gene TRBD1, 7 bases. CDR1 is SNHLY, CDR2 FYNNEI, per germline. V lost 6 bases to trimming and J lost 3 bases, with 12 bases between them. CDR3 size: 13 residues.

This chain joins TRBV11-2 and TRBJ1-1; 7 bases line up with TRBD1. The V gene's germline CDR1 is SGHAT and CDR2 FQNNGV. V trimming: 6 bases; J trimming: 1 base; junction bases outside the gene matches: 5. CDR3 length equals 14 residues. CDR3: CASSGTAGNTEAFF. The CDR3 nucleotides are TGTGCCAGCAGTGGGACAGCAGGGAACACTGAAGCTTTCTTT.

This chain uses TRBV5-1 with TRBJ2-7; TRBD1 agrees at 10 bases. This CDR3 spans 15 amino acids. The J segment lost 5 bases and the V segment lost 4 bases, leaving 9 bases of the junction unmatched. In germline, CDR1 is SGHRS, CDR2 YFSETQ. As DNA, the CDR3 is TGCGCCAGCAGCGGGGGACAGGGGAGTTTCCACGAGCAGTACTTC. It yields the protein CASSGGQGSFHEQYF.

The gene calls are TRBV15 and TRBJ1-5, with no clear D. Trimming took 7 bases from V and 4 from J, leaving 14 bases between them. This CDR3 has 14 residues. Germline assignment: CDR1 LNHNV and CDR2 YYDKDF (reference sequence). CDR3 bases: TGTGCCACCAAGGAGGACGCCAGAAATCAGCCCCAGCATTTT. Translation gives CATKEDARNQPQHF.

Ten or more counts support this clone. The chain employs TRBV28 and TRBJ2-5, with 15 bases fitting TRBD2. The length of the CDR3 is 16 residues. V lost 5 bases to trimming and J lost 5 bases; unmatched junction nucleotides: 6. Germline values: CDR1 MDHEN, CDR2 SYDVKM. CDR3 coding DNA: TGTGCCAGCAGTCTTACGGGACTAGCGGGAGGTGAGACCCAGTACTTC. Translated: CASSLTGLAGGETQYF.

The rearrangement links TRBV5-1 to TRBJ2-7; 10 positions agree with TRBD1. The germline V gene has CDR1 SGHRS and CDR2 YFSETQ. This CDR3 is built from 14 residues. The junction had 5 bases not matched to a gene; V was cut back by 5 bases and J by 3 bases. The CDR3 loop is CASRAGTGVYEQYF. In nucleotides, the CDR3 is TGCGCCAGCAGAGCCGGGACAGGGGTCTACGAGCAGTACTTC.

The rearrangement uses TRBV29-1 and TRBJ1-2; tentatively, D is TRBD1 (6 bases). The CDR3 loop spans 13 amino acids. Per the germline V gene, CDR1 is SQVTM and CDR2 is ANQGSEA. V was shortened by 6 bases and J by 2 bases, with 13 bases between the two germline ends. CDR3 loop: CSVTLGGNYGYTF. The CDR3 DNA sequence: TGCAGCGTCACCCTAGGGGGAAACTATGGCTACACCTTC.

CDR3 protein: CASSVVTTSGVTYEQYF. DNA for the CDR3: TGCGCCAGCAGCGTGGTCACCACTAGCGGGGTAACCTACGAGCAGTACTTC. This rearrangement joins TRBV5-1 to TRBJ2-7, with 10 nucleotides matching TRBD2. The CDR3 is 17 amino acids. In germline, CDR1 is SGHRS, CDR2 YFSETQ. With V trimmed by 4 bases and J by 2 bases, 12 bases remained unmatched.

This rearrangement joins TRBV11-2 to TRBJ2-1; the match to TRBD2 covers 13 bases. The CDR3 spans 17 residues. Germline CDR1 reads SGHAT; CDR2 reads FQNNGV. V lost 2 bases to trimming and J lost 8 bases; unmatched junction nucleotides: 9. CDR3 in amino acids: CASSLTVRTSGSHEQFF. The CDR3 nucleotides are TGTGCCAGCAGCTTAACCGTGAGGACTAGCGGGAGCCATGAGCAGTTCTTC.

The V and J genes are TRBV19 and TRBJ2-3; 14 bases fit TRBD2. The V gene end was trimmed by 5 bases and the J gene end by 4 bases; junction bases not matched to a gene: 8. Germline V gene lookup returns CDR1 LNHDA and CDR2 SQIVND (reference sequence). The CDR3 sequence is 17 residues long. CDR3 nucleotide sequence: TGTGCCAGTAGTCCACATTGGACTAGCGGGAGGTCAGATACGCAGTATTTT. Its protein product is CASSPHWTSGRSDTQYF.

This rearrangement joins TRBV21-1 to TRBJ2-7; TRBD2 is the table's D call, not checked against the DNA. TRBV21-1 constitutes a pseudogene. There are 17 residues in the CDR3. The CDR3 nucleotides are TGTGCCAGCCACCTAAACCTACCGAAAGCCTGCTCCTACGAGCAGTACTTC. It codes for CASHLNLPKACSYEQYF.